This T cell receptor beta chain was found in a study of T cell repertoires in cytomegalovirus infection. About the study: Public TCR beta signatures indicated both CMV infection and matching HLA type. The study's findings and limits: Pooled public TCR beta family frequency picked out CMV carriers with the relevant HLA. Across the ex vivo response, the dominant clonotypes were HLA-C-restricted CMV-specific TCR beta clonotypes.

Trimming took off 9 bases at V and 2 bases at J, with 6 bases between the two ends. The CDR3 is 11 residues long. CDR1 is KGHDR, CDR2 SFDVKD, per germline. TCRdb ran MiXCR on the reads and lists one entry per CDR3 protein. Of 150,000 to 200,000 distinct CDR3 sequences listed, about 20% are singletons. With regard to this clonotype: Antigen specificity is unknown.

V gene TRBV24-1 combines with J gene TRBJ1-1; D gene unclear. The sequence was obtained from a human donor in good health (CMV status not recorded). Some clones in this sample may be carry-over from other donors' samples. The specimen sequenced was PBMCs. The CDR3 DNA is TGTGCCACCCAAGGAAACACTGAAGCTTTCTTT. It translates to CATQGNTEAFF.